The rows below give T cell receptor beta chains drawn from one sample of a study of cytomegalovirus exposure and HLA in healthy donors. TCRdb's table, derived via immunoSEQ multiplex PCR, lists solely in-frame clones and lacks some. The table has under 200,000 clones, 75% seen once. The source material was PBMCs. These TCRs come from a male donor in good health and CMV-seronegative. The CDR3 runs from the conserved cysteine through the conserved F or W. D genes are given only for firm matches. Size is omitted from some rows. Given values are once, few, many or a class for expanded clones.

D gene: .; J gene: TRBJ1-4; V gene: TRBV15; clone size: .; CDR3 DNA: TGTGCCACCAGCAGAGGGGGTGGAGGGGAGGAAAAACTGTTTTTT; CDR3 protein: CATSRGGGGEEKLFF
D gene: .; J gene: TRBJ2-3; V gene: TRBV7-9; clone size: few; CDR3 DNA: TGTGCCAGCAGCCCTGTGGGGGGAGGTACGCAGTATTTT; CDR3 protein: CASSPVGGGTQYF
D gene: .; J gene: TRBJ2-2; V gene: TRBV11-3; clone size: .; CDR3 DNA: TGTGCCAGCAGCGCACAGGCTCCCGGGGAGCTGTTTTTT; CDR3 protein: CASSAQAPGELFF
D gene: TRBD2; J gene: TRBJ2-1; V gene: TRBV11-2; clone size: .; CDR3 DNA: TGTGCCAGCAGCTTAGAGCGGGGGAATTACAATGAGCAGTTCTTC; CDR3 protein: CASSLERGNYNEQFF
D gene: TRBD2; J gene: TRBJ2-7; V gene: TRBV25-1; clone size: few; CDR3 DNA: TGTGCCAGCTCCCGACTAGCGGGAGGGGGCGAGCAGTACTTC; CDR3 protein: CASSRLAGGGEQYF
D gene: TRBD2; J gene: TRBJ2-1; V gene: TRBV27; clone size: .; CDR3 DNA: TGTGCCAGCAGTTTTTCTACTGGGACTAGCGGGAGTGAGCAGTTCTTC; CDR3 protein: CASSFSTGTSGSEQFF
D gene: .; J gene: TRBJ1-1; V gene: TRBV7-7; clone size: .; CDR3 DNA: TGTGCCAGCAGCTTAAAGGGGGACACTGAAGCTTTCTTT; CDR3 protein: CASSLKGDTEAFF
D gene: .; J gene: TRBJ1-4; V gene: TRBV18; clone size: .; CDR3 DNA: TGTGCCAGCTCCAGGGGAACTAATGAAAAACTGTTTTTT; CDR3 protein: CASSRGTNEKLFF
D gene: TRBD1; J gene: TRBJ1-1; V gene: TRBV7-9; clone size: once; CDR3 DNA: TGTGCCAGCAGTTACCGCGACAGGGGAGGCACTGAAGCTTTCTTT; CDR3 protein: CASSYRDRGGTEAFF
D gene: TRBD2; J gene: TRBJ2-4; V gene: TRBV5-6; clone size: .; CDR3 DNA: TGTGCCAGCAGCTTACGGGCGGGAGAGGACATTCAGTACTTC; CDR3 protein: CASSLRAGEDIQYF
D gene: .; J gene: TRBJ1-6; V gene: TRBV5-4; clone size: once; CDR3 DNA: TGTGCCAGCAGCTTGGGAGGGCCGGGGTACGACGGATCACCCCTCCACTTT; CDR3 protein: CASSLGGPGYDGSPLHF
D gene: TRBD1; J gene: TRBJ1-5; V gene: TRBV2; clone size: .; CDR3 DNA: TGTGCCAGCAGGCCCACAGGGGGTCGCAATCAGCCCCAGCATTTT; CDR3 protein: CASRPTGGRNQPQHF
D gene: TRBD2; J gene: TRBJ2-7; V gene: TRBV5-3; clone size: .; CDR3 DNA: TGTGCCAGAAGCTCGCGCCCCCAAGGGACTAGCGGGAGGAACGAGCAGTACTTC; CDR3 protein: CARSSRPQGTSGRNEQYF
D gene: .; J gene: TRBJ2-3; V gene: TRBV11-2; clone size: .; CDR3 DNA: TGTGCCAGCAGCTTCAACTCGGGGGTCGGGAGACGCGGTGCGGATACGCAGTATTTT; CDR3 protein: CASSFNSGVGRRGADTQYF
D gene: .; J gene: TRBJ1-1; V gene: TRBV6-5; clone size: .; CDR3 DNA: TGTGCCAGCAGTTACTCCGGAGTTCTAACTGAAGCTTTCTTT; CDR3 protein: CASSYSGVLTEAFF
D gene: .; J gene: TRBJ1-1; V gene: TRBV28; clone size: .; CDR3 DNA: TGTGCCAGCAAGGAGATGAACACTGAAGCTTTCTTT; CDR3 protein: CASKEMNTEAFF
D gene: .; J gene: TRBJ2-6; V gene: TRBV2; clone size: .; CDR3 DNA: TGTGCCAGCAGTGATGGGGGGACTGGGGCCAACGTCCTGACTTTC; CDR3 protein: CASSDGGTGANVLTF
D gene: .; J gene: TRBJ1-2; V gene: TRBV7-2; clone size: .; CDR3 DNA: TGTGCCAGCAGCTCGGTTACTAACTATGGCTACACCTTC; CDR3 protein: CASSSVTNYGYTF
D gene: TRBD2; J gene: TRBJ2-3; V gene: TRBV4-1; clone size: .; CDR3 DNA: TGCGCCAGCAGTGAGGGACTAGCGGGTTGGTCAGATACGCAGTATTTT; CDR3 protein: CASSEGLAGWSDTQYF
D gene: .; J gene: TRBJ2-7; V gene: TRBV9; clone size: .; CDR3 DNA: TGTGCCAGCAGCGTAGGAAGGGGCGAGCAGTACTTC; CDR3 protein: CASSVGRGEQYF
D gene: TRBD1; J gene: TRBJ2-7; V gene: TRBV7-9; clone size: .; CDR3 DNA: TGTGCCAGCAGCACCGGGACAGGGAGTGACGAGCAGTACTTC; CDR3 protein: CASSTGTGSDEQYF
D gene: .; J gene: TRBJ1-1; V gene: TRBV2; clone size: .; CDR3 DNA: TGTGCCAGCAGATTTACCGGGGTGGCTGGGGAAGCTTTCTTT; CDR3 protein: CASRFTGVAGEAFF
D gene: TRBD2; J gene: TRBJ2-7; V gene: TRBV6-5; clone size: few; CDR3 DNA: TGTGCCAGCAGCCGACTAGCTTACTCCTACGAGCAGTACTTC; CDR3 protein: CASSRLAYSYEQYF
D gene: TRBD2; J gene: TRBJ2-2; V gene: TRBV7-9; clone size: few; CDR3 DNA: TGTGCCAGCAGCCTTGCCGAGCGGGAGCTCACCGGGGAGCTGTTTTTT; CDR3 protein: CASSLAERELTGELFF
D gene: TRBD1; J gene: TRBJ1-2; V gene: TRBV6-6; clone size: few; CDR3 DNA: TGTGCCAGCAGCGCGGGACAGGGCCACTATGGCTACACCTTC; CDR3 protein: CASSAGQGHYGYTF
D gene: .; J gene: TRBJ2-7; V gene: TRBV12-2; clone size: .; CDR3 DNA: TGTGCAAGTCGCTTTAGCGTAGGACAGACCTACGAGCAGTACTTC; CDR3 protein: CASRFSVGQTYEQYF
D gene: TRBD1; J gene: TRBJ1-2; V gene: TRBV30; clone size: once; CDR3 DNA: TGTGCCTGGAGTTCCCCGGGACAGTCCTACACCTTC; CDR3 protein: CAWSSPGQSYTF
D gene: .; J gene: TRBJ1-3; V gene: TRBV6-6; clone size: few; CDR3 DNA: TGTGCCAGCAGTTCAACAGGGTCTGGAAACACCATATATTTT; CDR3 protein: CASSSTGSGNTIYF
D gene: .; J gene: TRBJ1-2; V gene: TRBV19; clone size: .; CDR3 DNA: TGTGCCAGTAGTATGAGGGACACTCCTGGCTATGGCTACACCTTC; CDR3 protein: CASSMRDTPGYGYTF
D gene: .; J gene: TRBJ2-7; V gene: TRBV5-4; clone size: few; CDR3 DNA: TGTGCCAGCAGCTTGGATCCAGCGGCCTCCTACGAGCAGTACTTC; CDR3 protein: CASSLDPAASYEQYF
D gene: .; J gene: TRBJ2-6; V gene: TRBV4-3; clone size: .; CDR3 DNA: TGCGCCAGTAGCCAAGATAGAGGGTCCGGGGCCAACGTCCTGACTTTC; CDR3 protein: CASSQDRGSGANVLTF
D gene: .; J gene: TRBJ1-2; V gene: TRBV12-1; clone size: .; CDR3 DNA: TGTGCCAGCAGCTGCCCGCGGGATGGCTACACCTTC; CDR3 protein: CASSCPRDGYTF
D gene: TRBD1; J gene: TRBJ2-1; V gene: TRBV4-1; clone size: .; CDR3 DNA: TGCGCCAGCAGCCAAGGGGACAGGAGCAATGAGCAGTTCTTC; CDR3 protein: CASSQGDRSNEQFF
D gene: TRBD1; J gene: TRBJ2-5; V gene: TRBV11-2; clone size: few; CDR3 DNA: TGTGCCAGCAGCCGTTGGGGACAGGGGGAAGAGACCCAGTACTTC; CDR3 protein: CASSRWGQGEETQYF
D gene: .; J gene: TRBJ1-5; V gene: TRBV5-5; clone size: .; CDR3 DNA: TGTGCCAGCAGCCTCGAAGGGAGATCACAGCCCCAGCATTTT; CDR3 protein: CASSLEGRSQPQHF
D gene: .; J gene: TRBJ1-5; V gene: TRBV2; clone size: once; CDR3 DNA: TGTGCCAGCAGCCTCACAGGGAGATCCAATCAGCCCCAGCATTTT; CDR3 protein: CASSLTGRSNQPQHF
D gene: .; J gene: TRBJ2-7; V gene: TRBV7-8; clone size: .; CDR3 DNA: TGTGCCAGCAGCTTAAGTGAAACCTACGAGCAGTACTTC; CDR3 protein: CASSLSETYEQYF
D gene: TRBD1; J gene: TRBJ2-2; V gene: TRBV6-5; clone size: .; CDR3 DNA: TGTGCCAGCAGTGGACAGGGCGAAGACACCGGGGAGCTGTTTTTT; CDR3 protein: CASSGQGEDTGELFF
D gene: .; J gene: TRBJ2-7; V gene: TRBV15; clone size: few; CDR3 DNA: TGTGCCACCAGCAGAGATCGTGGCGGTTCCTACGAGCAGTACTTC; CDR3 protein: CATSRDRGGSYEQYF
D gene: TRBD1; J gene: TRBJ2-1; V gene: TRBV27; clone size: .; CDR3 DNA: TGTGCCAGCAGTGCCCGGGACAGGGGGCTTCGTGAGCAGTTCTTC; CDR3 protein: CASSARDRGLREQFF
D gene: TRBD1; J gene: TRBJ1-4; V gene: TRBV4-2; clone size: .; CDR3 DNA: TGTGCCAGCAGCCAAGTCCCCGGACAGGGGCGGGAAAAACTGTTTTTT; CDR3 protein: CASSQVPGQGREKLFF
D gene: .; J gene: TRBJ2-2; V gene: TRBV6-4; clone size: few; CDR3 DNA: TGTGCCAGCAGTTCCCAGGGGAGCGGGGAGCTGTTTTTT; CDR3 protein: CASSSQGSGELFF
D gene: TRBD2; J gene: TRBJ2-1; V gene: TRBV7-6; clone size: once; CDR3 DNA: TGTGCCAGCAGCCGTAGACTAGCGGGAACCCCCGTGGCCAATGAGCAGTTCTTC; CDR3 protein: CASSRRLAGTPVANEQFF
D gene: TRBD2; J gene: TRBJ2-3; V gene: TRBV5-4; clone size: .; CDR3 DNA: TGTGCCAGCAGCCGGACCGGGGGGGCCTTCTACACAGATACGCAGTATTTT; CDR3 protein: CASSRTGGAFYTDTQYF
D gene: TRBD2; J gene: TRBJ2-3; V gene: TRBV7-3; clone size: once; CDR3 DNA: TGTGCCAGCAGCAAAACTAGCGGGAGCGGAGATACGCAGTATTTT; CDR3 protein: CASSKTSGSGDTQYF
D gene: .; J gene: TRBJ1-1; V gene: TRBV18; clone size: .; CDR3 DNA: TGTGCCAGCTCACCCTCGCAGGGCTCCGCTTTCTTT; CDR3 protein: CASSPSQGSAFF
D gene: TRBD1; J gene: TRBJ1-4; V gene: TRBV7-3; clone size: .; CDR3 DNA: TGTGCCAGCAGCTTGACAGGGAGCGAAAAACTGTTTTTT; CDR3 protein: CASSLTGSEKLFF
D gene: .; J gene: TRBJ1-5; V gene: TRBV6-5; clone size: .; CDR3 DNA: TGTGCCAGCAGTTACTCGAGGTCCCACAATCAGCCCCAGCATTTT; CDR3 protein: CASSYSRSHNQPQHF
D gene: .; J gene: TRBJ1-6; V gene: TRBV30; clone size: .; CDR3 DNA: TGTGCCTGGAGTGGCGGACAGTTAAGGTCCCTCCACTTT; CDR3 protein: CAWSGGQLRSLHF
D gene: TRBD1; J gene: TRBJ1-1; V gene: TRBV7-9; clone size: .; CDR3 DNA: TGTGCCAGCAGCCCTACAGGGGGCTTAAACACTGAAGCTTTCTTT; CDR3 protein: CASSPTGGLNTEAFF